This T cell receptor (beta chain) was profiled in a study of T-cell reconstitution after alpha-beta-depleted transplantation in children. The CDR3 loop spans 14 amino acids. The germline CDR1 and CDR2 sequences are SGHAT and FQNNGV. V lost 5 bases to trimming and J lost 6 bases, with 17 bases between them. Molecular barcoding with unique molecular identifiers was used for the TCRbeta library. TCRdb itself ran the PCR reads through MiXCR, one entry per CDR3 protein. This table has about 980,000 distinct CDR3 sequences, roughly 29% appearing once. Overall study findings and caveats: Several hundred graft clones that had expanded were reportedly the source of alpha-beta T cells about two months after transplant. Elevated TCRbeta diversity at day 60 was traced, in some patients, to surviving recipient T cells and thymic progenitors. Counts and diversity of T cells one year after transplant came mostly from newly produced T cells.

This clonotype was counted between two and nine times. Its antigen remains unidentified. The sample here was PBMCs, mostly from graft donor cells, taken 360 days after TCRalphabeta/CD19-depleted stem cell transplant. The rearrangement joins TRBV11-2 to TRBJ2-7, with D hard to call. The clonotype was recovered from a boy younger than two who had a stem cell transplant for SCID, so the T cells may come from the graft donor. The CDR3 nucleotides are TGTGCCAGCAGCCTGGCCCCTGGGGTTTCCGAGCAGTACTTC. It is translated as CASSLAPGVSEQYF.